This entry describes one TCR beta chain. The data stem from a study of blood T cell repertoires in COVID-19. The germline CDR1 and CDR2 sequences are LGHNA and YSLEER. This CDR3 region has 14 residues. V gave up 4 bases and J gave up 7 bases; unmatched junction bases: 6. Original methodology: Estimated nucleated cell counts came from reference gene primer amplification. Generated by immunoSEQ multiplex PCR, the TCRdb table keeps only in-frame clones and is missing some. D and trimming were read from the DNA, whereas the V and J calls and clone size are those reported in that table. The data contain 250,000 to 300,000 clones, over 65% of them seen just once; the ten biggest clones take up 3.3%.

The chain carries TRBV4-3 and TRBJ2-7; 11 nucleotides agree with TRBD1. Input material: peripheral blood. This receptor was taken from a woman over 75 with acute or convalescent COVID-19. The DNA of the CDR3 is TGCGCCAGCAGCCCTTCGGACAGGGGGCTTGAGCAGTACTTC. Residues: CASSPSDRGLEQYF.